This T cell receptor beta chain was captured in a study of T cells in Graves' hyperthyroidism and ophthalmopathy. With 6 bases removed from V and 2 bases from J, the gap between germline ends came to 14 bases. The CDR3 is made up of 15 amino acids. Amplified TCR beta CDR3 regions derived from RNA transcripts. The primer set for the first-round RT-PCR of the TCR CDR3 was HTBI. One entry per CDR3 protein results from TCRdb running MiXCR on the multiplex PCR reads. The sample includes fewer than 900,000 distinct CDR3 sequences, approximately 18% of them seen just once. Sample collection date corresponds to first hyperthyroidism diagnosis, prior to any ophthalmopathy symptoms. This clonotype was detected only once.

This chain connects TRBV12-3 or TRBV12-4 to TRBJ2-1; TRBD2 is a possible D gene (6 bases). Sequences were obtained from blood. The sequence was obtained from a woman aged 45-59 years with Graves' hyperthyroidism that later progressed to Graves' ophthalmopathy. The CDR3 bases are TGTGCCAGCAGCGCACCGGGACTGGCCTACAATGAGCAGTTCTTC. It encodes CASSAPGLAYNEQFF.